Each of the 28 T cell receptor beta chains below was sequenced from the same sample in a study of blood T cells in healthy people across ages. Next came a second PCR, run for 7 to 11 cycles, which used a sample-barcoded 5' primer along with a J-beta primer mix. TCRdb ran MiXCR on the 5' RACE reads and lists one entry per CDR3 protein. This sample has 1.5 million to 2 million distinct CDR3 sequences, with around half found just once. The sequencing sample was made of blood. The source is a woman aged 40-49 years in good health.

This clonotype was seen more than once but under ten times. This chain joins TRBV12-3 or TRBV12-4 and TRBJ2-3, with D unresolved. V was shortened by 2 bases and J by 6 bases, with 18 bases between the two germline ends. This CDR3 has 16 residues. The CDR3 sequence: CASSLLWRQSIDTQYF. CDR3 nucleotide sequence: TGTGCCAGCAGTTTACTCTGGCGACAAAGTATCGATACGCAGTATTTT.

The chain combines TRBV24-1 with TRBJ2-5; D is tentatively TRBD1 or TRBD2 (5 bases each). CDR1 and CDR2 from the germline V gene are KGHDR and SFDVKD. The CDR3 consists of 15 residues. Trimming pared 4 bases from V and 5 bases from J, leaving 16 bases between. CDR3 bases: TGTGCCACCAGTGAAGCGGTCTTGGGGGTGGAGACCCAGTACTTC. This gives the protein CATSEAVLGVETQYF.

The chain carries TRBV4-1 and TRBJ1-5, with D possibly matching TRBD1 (5 bases). The CDR3 consists of 16 residues. Between the trimmed V and J ends, which lost 0 bases and 2 bases, there was a span of 11 bases. Per the germline V gene, CDR1 is MGHRA and CDR2 is YSYEKL. CDR3 coding DNA: TGCGCCAGCAGCCAAGATCTAATCAGGGGCAATCAGCCCCAGCATTTT. Amino acids: CASSQDLIRGNQPQHF.

This rearrangement joins TRBV28 to TRBJ1-2, with a possible D match to TRBD1 (6 bases). CDR1 is MDHEN and CDR2 is SYDVKM in the germline V gene. CDR3 length: 15 amino acids. The V end was cut by 1 base, the J end by 8 bases, with 17 bases between. The CDR3: CASSLLKTGVGGYTF. The CDR3 nucleotides read TGTGCCAGCAGTTTATTGAAGACAGGTGTCGGGGGCTACACCTTC.

The rearrangement joins TRBV28 to TRBJ2-1; TRBD2 agrees at 11 bases. Germline V gene lookup returns CDR1 MDHEN and CDR2 SYDVKM. The ends lost 5 bases at V and 7 bases at J; junction bases unmatched: 4. The CDR3 loop spans 14 amino acids. Here the CDR3 DNA reads TGTGCCAGCAGTCTGGGACTAGCGGTGAATGAGCAGTTCTTC. This translates into CASSLGLAVNEQFF.

V usage is TRBV20-1 and J usage is TRBJ2-4; either TRBD1 or TRBD2 may supply D (7 bases each). CDR3 length: 15 residues. Germline V gene lookup returns CDR1 DFQATT and CDR2 SNEGSKA (reference sequence). Trimming took 6 bases from V and 3 from J, leaving 18 bases between them. Here the CDR3 DNA reads TGCAGTGCGGGGGGGTCCGGGACAGACAAAAACATTCAGTACTTC. It is translated as CSAGGSGTDKNIQYF.

This clonotype was seen a few times. CDR3 residues: CASSLLSSRGRLTDTQYF. CDR3 DNA: TGTGCCAGCAGTCTCCTTTCGTCCAGGGGTAGGCTCACAGATACGCAGTATTTT. The gene calls are TRBV12-3 or TRBV12-4 and TRBJ2-3, with D possibly being TRBD1 (6 bases). V gave up 5 bases and J gave up 2 bases, with 23 bases separating them. The CDR3 totals 18 residues.

V is TRBV12-3 or TRBV12-4 and J is TRBJ2-3; 9 bases match TRBD2. The CDR3 runs 19 residues. With 7 bases clipped from V and 0 bases from J, the junction kept 17 bases outside the gene matches. CDR3 nucleotide sequence: TGTGCCAGCACCCTTCGGGCTAGCGGGGTCTTCTCTAGCACAGATACGCAGTATTTT. It yields the protein CASTLRASGVFSSTDTQYF.

In the case of this clonotype: One junction end disagrees with the germline gene, perhaps due to a read error. The rearrangement joins TRBV5-1 to TRBJ2-3; D is ambiguous. Germline V CDR1 and CDR2: SGHRS, YFSETQ. CDR3 length: 12 amino acids. CDR3 residues: CASSLGGYTRYF. The CDR3 bases are TGCGCCAGCAGCTTGGGCGGTTATACGCGGTATTTT.

The gene calls are TRBV28 and TRBJ2-5, with D tentatively TRBD2 (6 bases). The DNA end favors TRBJ2-7, so the J call may be wrong. Germline V gene lookup returns CDR1 MDHEN and CDR2 SYDVKM. This CDR3 is built from 15 residues. The CDR3: CASSASFREDYEQYF. The CDR3, as DNA: TGTGCCAGCAGTGCCTCGTTTAGGGAGGACTACGAGCAGTACTTC.

This clonotype was observed a few times. This sequence joins TRBV12-3 or TRBV12-4 and TRBJ2-3, with 9 positions matching TRBD1. The CDR3 spans 16 residues. With V trimmed by 2 bases and J by 3 bases, 6 bases remained unmatched. CDR3 DNA sequence: TGTGCCAGCAGTTTAAATCTGGGACAGGGAACAGATACGCAGTATTTT. Protein sequence: CASSLNLGQGTDTQYF.

This clonotype occurred once. This sequence joins TRBV19 and TRBJ1-2, with 8 bases that match TRBD1. The CDR3 runs 16 residues. From germline, CDR1 is LNHDA and CDR2 SQIVND (reference sequence). The V gene end was trimmed by 7 bases and the J gene end by 7 bases; junction bases not matched to a gene: 17. The CDR3 spells CASISGSASGGFGYTF. The CDR3 nucleotides are TGTGCCAGTATCTCTGGATCCGCATCAGGGGGCTTTGGCTACACCTTC.

Notes on this clonotype: A read error may account for a junction end that differs from germline. The genes are TRBV7-2 and TRBJ2-1; tentatively, D is TRBD2 (6 bases). The CDR3 spans 17 residues. Germline V gene sequence: CDR1 SGHTA, CDR2 FQGNSA. CDR3 loop: CASGDPLGGVALNGQFF. The DNA for the CDR3 is TGTGCCAGCGGTGATCCTCTTGGAGGGGTGGCCCTCAATGGGCAGTTCTTC.

The V and J genes are TRBV15 and TRBJ1-1, with D uncertain. The CDR3 spans 17 residues. Germline CDR1 LNHNV, CDR2 YYDKDF (reference sequence). V was clipped by 0 bases and J by 3 bases, with 17 bases between them. The CDR3: CATSRDLWAMGDTEAFF. The CDR3 nucleotides read TGTGCCACCAGCAGAGATCTGTGGGCGATGGGCGACACTGAAGCTTTCTTT.

The CDR3 region is CASSFEGGEDTQYF. CDR3 sequence (DNA): TGCGCCAGCAGCTTTGAGGGAGGGGAGGATACGCAGTATTTT. V and J are TRBV5-1 and TRBJ2-3; 7 positions match TRBD2. CDR1 is SGHRS, CDR2 YFSETQ, per germline. This CDR3 spans 14 amino acids. With 2 bases clipped from V and 6 bases from J, the junction kept 6 bases outside the gene matches.

V gene TRBV7-9 combines with J gene TRBJ2-5, with D uncertain. The CDR3 is made up of 14 amino acids. The V end was cut by 2 bases, the J end by 0 bases, with 7 bases between. Germline CDR1 is SEHNR and CDR2 is FQNEAQ (reference sequence). The CDR3 sequence is CASSLTIYQETQYF. CDR3 coding DNA: TGTGCCAGCAGCTTAACCATTTACCAAGAGACCCAGTACTTC. Filled out from reference TRBV7-9 and TRBJ2-5, the complete variable domain reads DTGVSQNPRHKITKRGQNVTFRCDPISEHNRLYWYRQTLGQGPEFLTYFQNEAQLEKSRLLSDRFSAERPKGSFSTLEIQRTEQGDSAMYLCASSLTIYQETQYFGPGTRLLVL.

This clonotype has ten or more counts. The genes are TRBV7-2 and TRBJ2-5; D not certain. Trimming left V 3 bases short and J 3 bases short, with 11 bases between. The germline gives CDR1 SGHTA, CDR2 FQGNSA. The CDR3 is made up of 14 amino acids. The CDR3 region has the DNA TGTGCCAGCAGCTTGGGGATCGGAAAAGAGACCCAGTACTTC. Translating it yields CASSLGIGKETQYF.

The rearrangement links TRBV3-1 to TRBJ2-7; the D call may be TRBD1 or TRBD2 (5 bases each). The CDR3 sequence is 15 residues long. The V gene lost 5 bases and the J gene lost 4 bases, with 18 bases spanning the gap. The V gene's germline CDR1 is LGHDT and CDR2 YNNKEL (reference sequence). As DNA, the CDR3 is TGTGCCAGCAGCAGATCCGGGACGGAAAGATACGAGCAGTACTTC. It specifies CASSRSGTERYEQYF.

In its sample, this clonotype was seen many times. This chain's CDR3 is CSVETDRKKETQYF. CDR3 DNA: TGCAGCGTTGAGACGGACAGGAAAAAAGAGACCCAGTACTTC. The J gene is TRBJ2-5, the V gene TRBV29-1; 7 nucleotides agree with TRBD1. With 3 bases clipped from V and 3 bases from J, the junction kept 7 bases outside the gene matches. Germline CDR1 SQVTM, CDR2 ANQGSEA. This CDR3 is 14 amino acids long.

The V and J genes are TRBV6-5 and TRBJ2-1, with 7 nucleotides matching TRBD1. CDR1 and CDR2 from the germline V gene are MNHEY and SVGAGI. The CDR3 runs to 15 residues. Trimming removed 5 bases from V and 6 bases from J; junction bases left unmatched: 10. The CDR3 loop is CASSIQGVEGNEQFF. The CDR3 region has the DNA TGTGCCAGCAGTATCCAGGGGGTCGAAGGCAATGAGCAGTTCTTC.

This clonotype was counted between two and nine times. V usage is TRBV6-5 and J usage is TRBJ2-3, with D tentatively TRBD2 (5 bases). The V end lost 0 bases, the J end lost 4 bases, and 11 bases lay between the germline ends. Per germline, CDR1 MNHEY and CDR2 SVGAGI. This CDR3 is 15 amino acids long. This CDR3 is CASSYSRLAADTQYF. Written as DNA, the CDR3 is TGTGCCAGCAGTTACTCCCGGCTAGCAGCAGATACGCAGTATTTT.

The DNA of the CDR3 is TGTGCCAGCAATTGGGGGGTCCCCAATAGCAATCAGCCCCAGCATTTT. The encoded protein is CASNWGVPNSNQPQHF. The chain is built from TRBV2 and TRBJ1-5, with D perhaps TRBD1 (5 bases). The CDR3 is made up of 16 amino acids. V lost 7 bases to trimming and J lost 0 bases, with 16 bases between them. The V gene's germline CDR1 is SNHLY and CDR2 FYNNEI.

V gene TRBV29-1 combines with J gene TRBJ2-4, with D uncertain. The V gene's germline CDR1 is SQVTM and CDR2 ANQGSEA. V was pared by 6 bases and J by 1 base, with 13 bases between. The CDR3 length is 14 residues. In DNA, the CDR3 is TGCAGCGTGGTTCAAGGGCGGGCCAAAAACATTCAGTACTTC. Protein: CSVVQGRAKNIQYF. The variable domain in full, completed from reference TRBV29-1 and TRBJ2-4, reads SAVISQKPSRDICQRGTSLTIQCQVDSQVTMMFWYRQQPGQSLTLIATANQGSEATYESGFVIDKFPISRPNLTFSTLTVSNMSPEDSSIYLCSVVQGRAKNIQYFGAGTRLSVL.

The rearrangement links TRBV27 to TRBJ2-3, with a possible D match to TRBD2 (7 bases). Germline lookup yields CDR1 MNHEY and CDR2 SMNVEV (reference sequence). V was cut by 7 bases and J by 6 bases, with 11 bases left in between. The CDR3 sequence is 12 residues long. CDR3 bases: TGTGCCAGCAACGGGGGGCCCGATACGCAGTATTTT. Amino acid sequence: CASNGGPDTQYF.

V gene TRBV4-1 combines with J gene TRBJ2-7; perhaps TRBD2 as D (6 bases). The J call is uncertain, as TRBJ2-5 better fits the DNA end. The CDR3 has 16 residues. Germline lookup yields CDR1 MGHRA and CDR2 YSYEKL. CDR3 bases: TGCGCCAGCAGCCAAGACAATGCCGGGACTCTAGAGACCCAGTACTTC. Residues: CASSQDNAGTLETQYF.

CDR3 sequence: CASRPGQGFHEQYF. In nucleotides, the CDR3 is TGTGCCAGCAGACCGGGACAGGGATTCCACGAGCAGTACTTC. This rearrangement joins TRBV6-6 to TRBJ2-5, with 9 bases lining up with TRBD1. The J call is doubtful: the DNA matches TRBJ2-7 better. Per the germline V gene, CDR1 is MNHNY and CDR2 is SVGAGI (reference sequence). This CDR3 has 14 residues.

This clonotype was observed a single time. CDR3 bases: TGTGCCAGCAGCGTAGTAGGCCGGGTCGGAACAGGGGGTGATGGCTACACCTTC. Translating gives CASSVVGRVGTGGDGYTF. V usage is TRBV9 and J usage is TRBJ1-2; 8 bases agree with TRBD1. This CDR3 is 18 amino acids long. Germline V lookup: CDR1 SGDLS, CDR2 YYNGEE. V was clipped by 0 bases and J by 6 bases; unmatched bases: 16.

The rearrangement links TRBV4-1 to TRBJ2-4; D may match TRBD1 or TRBD2 (5 bases each). The V gene lost 2 bases and the J gene lost 4 bases, with 18 bases spanning the gap. Germline V gives CDR1 MGHRA, CDR2 YSYEKL. The CDR3 is 17 residues long. CDR3 DNA sequence: TGCGCCAGCAGCCAAAATTCCCTCCGGGACCCAAAAAACATTCAGTACTTC. This gives the protein CASSQNSLRDPKNIQYF.